The entry below describes one T cell receptor (beta chain). The protocol was immunoSEQ multiplex PCR, while the TCRdb copy is restricted to in-frame clones and leaves out a portion. The sample has 250,000 to 300,000 clones; over 80% are singletons. This sample was taken from a study of blood T cell repertoires in COVID-19. CDR1 and CDR2 (germline): SGHRS, YFSETQ. V lost 6 bases to trimming and J lost 0 bases, with 17 bases between them. The CDR3 totals 16 residues. The sequence was collected from a woman in her fifties or sixties with COVID-19, enrolled during active disease. The source material was peripheral blood. V gene TRBV5-1 combines with J gene TRBJ2-3; D perhaps matches TRBD1 (6 bases). The CDR3 here is CASTQTTGTSTDTQYF. CDR3 DNA: TGCGCCAGCACCCAGACGACAGGTACTAGCACAGATACGCAGTATTTT.